Listed here is a single T cell receptor beta chain. Sequenced by immunoSEQ multiplex PCR; TCRdb stores in-frame clones only, minus some. This sample carries 310,000 or so clones, 90% of them seen once, and the ten largest clones take about 1.7%. The CDR3 runs to 20 residues. CDR1 LGHNA and CDR2 YNFKEQ come from the germline V gene. V shed 4 bases and J 0 bases; nucleotides not matched to a gene: 18. The sample is drawn from a study of blood T cell repertoires in COVID-19. The chain joins TRBV4-2 to TRBJ1-5, with 7 bases aligning to TRBD1. This clonotype was sampled from a woman aged 18-30 years with acute COVID-19. Sequencing input: PBMCs or T cells enriched from blood (not recorded which). The CDR3 protein is CASSPFTGAGGLYSNQPQHF. CDR3 in DNA: TGTGCCAGCAGCCCTTTTACAGGGGCGGGCGGGCTATATAGCAATCAGCCCCAGCATTTT.